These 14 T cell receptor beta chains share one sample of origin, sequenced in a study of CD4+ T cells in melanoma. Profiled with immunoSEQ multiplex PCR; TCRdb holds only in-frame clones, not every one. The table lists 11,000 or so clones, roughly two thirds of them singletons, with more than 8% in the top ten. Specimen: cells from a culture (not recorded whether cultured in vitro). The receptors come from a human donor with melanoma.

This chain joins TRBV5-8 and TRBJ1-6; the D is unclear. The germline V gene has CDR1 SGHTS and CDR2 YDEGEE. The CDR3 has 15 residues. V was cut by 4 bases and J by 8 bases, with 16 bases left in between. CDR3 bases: TGTGCCAGCAGCCTCCGGGGAGGGAGAGATTCACCCCTCCACTTT. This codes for CASSLRGGRDSPLHF.

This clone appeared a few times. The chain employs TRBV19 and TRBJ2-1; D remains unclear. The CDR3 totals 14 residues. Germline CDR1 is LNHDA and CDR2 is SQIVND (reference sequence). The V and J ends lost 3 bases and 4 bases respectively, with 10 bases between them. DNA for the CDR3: TGTGCCAGTAGTATGCGGCAGCTATACAATGAGCAGTTCTTC. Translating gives CASSMRQLYNEQFF.

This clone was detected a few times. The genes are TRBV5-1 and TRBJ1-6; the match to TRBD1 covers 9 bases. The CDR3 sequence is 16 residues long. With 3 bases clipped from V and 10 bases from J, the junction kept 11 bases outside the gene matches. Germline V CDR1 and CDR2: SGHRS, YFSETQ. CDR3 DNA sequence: TGCGCCAGCAGCTCACGACCGGGACAGGGAGGATCACCCCTCCACTTT. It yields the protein CASSSRPGQGGSPLHF.

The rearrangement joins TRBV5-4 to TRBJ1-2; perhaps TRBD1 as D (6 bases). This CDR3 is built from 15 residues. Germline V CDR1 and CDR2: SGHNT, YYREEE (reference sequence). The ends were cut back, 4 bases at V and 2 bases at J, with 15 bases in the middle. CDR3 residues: CASSPTGQSNYGYTF. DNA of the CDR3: TGTGCCAGCAGCCCTACAGGGCAGTCCAACTATGGCTACACCTTC. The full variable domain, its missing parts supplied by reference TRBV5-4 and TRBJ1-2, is ETGVTQSPTHLIKTRGQQVTLRCSSQSGHNTVSWYQQALGQGPQFIFQYYREEENGRGNFPPRFSGLQFPNYSSELNVNALELDDSALYLCASSPTGQSNYGYTFGSGTRLTVV.

This CDR3 reads CASSLIAGGTGELFF. CDR3 nucleotide sequence: TGTGCCAGCAGCTTAATAGCGGGGGGCACCGGGGAGCTGTTTTTT. The rearrangement joins TRBV7-2 to TRBJ2-2; 10 bases fit TRBD2. The V gene end was trimmed by 2 bases and the J gene end by 4 bases; junction bases not matched to a gene: 1. The CDR3 extends over 15 amino acids. Per germline, CDR1 SGHTA and CDR2 FQGNSA.

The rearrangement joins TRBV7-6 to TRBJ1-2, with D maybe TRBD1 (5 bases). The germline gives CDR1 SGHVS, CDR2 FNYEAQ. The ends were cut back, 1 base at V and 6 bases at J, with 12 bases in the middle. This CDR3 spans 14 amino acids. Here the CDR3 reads CASSLGAGTDGYTF. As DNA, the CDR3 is TGTGCCAGCAGCTTAGGTGCTGGGACCGATGGCTACACCTTC.

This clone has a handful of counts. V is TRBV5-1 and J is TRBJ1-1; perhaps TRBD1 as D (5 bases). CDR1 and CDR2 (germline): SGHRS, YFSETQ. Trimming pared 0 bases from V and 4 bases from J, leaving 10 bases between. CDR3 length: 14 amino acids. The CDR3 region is CASSLGAGSTEAFF. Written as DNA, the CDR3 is TGCGCCAGCAGCTTGGGGGCAGGGTCCACTGAAGCTTTCTTT.

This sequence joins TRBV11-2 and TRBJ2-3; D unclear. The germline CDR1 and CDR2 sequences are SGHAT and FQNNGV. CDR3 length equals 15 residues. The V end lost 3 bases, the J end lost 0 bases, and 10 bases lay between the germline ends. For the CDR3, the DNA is TGTGCCAGCAGCTTGGGCCAGGCCAGCACAGATACGCAGTATTTT. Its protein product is CASSLGQASTDTQYF.

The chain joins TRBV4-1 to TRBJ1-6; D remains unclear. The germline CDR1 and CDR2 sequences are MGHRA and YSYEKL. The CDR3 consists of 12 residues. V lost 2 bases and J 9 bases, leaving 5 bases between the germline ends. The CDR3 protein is CASSQISSPLHF. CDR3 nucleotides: TGCGCCAGCAGCCAAATCAGTTCACCCCTCCACTTT.

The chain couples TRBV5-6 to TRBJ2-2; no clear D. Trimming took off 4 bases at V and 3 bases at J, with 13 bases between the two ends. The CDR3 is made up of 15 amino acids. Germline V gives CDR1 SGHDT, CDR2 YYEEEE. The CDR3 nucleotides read TGTGCCAGCAGCCCAATGGAAGTGTACACCGGGGAGCTGTTTTTT. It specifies CASSPMEVYTGELFF.

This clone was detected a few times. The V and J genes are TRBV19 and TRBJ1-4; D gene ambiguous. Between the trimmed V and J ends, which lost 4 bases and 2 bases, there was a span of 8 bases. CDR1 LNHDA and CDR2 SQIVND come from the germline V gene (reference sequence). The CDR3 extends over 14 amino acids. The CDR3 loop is CASSRSATNEKLFF. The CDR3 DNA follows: TGTGCCAGTAGTAGGTCTGCGACTAATGAAAAACTGTTTTTT.

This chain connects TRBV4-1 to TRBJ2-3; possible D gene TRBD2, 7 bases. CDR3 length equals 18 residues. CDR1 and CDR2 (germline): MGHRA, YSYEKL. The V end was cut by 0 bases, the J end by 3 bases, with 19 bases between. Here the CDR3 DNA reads TGCGCCAGCAGCCAAGAGAGGGTAGTGGCGGGGGCGACAGATACGCAGTATTTT. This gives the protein CASSQERVVAGATDTQYF.

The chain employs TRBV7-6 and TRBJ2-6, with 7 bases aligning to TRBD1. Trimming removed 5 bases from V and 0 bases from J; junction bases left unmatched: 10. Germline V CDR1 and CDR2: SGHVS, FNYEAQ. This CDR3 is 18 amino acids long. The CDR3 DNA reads TGTGCCAGCAGCCGTACGGGGACAGCGGCCTCTGGGGCCAACGTCCTGACTTTC. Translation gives CASSRTGTAASGANVLTF.

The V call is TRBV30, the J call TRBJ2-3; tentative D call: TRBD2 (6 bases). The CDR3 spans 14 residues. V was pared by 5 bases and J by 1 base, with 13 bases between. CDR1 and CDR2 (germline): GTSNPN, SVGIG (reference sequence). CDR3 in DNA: TGTGCCTGGGGTACAGGCGGGGGCACAGATACGCAGTATTTT. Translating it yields CAWGTGGGTDTQYF.